The sequence of this T cell receptor beta chain was determined in a study of blood T cell repertoires in COVID-19. Whole-study context: There were acute and convalescent COVID-19 samples, and they came from the United States, Italy and Spain. The cDNA or gDNA used as material had been derived from T cells, B-cell-depleted T cells, or PBMCs.

In the authors' methods: From reference gene primer amplification, estimates of nucleated cell counts were derived. Sequencing was performed with immunoSEQ multiplex PCR; in TCRdb, only in-frame clones are kept and a portion is missing. V and J calls and clone size are copied from that table; D and trimming were computed from the DNA. Here the sample spans about 110,000 clones, approximately 85% being singletons. The ends lost 6 bases at V and 6 bases at J; junction bases unmatched: 4. Germline CDR1 reads LGHDT; CDR2 reads YNNKEL (reference sequence). The CDR3 spans 14 residues. This clonotype was sampled from a human donor in a cohort sampled during active COVID-19. The rearrangement joins TRBV3-1 (or the pseudogene TRBV3-2) to TRBJ2-4, with TRBD1 matching 11 bases. The sequenced sample consisted of peripheral blood. The CDR3 loop reads CASRRGQGGNIQYF. The CDR3 DNA follows: TGTGCCAGCAGGCGGGGACAGGGGGGAAACATTCAGTACTTC.